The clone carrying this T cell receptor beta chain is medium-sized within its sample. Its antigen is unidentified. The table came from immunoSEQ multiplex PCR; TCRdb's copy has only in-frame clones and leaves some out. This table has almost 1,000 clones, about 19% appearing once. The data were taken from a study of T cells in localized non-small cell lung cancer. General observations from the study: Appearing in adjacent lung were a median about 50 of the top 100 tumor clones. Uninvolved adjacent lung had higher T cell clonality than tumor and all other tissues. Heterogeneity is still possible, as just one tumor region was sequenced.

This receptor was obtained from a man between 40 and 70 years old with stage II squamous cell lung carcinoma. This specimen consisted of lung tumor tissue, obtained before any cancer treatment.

The CDR3 nucleotides are TGTGCCAGCAGCCCTAGCGGGAGAGCTTACAATGAGCAGTTCTTC. It specifies CASSPSGRAYNEQFF. The chain combines TRBV11-3 with TRBJ2-1; 10 bases agree with TRBD2. V dropped 5 bases and J dropped 4; count of bases not matched to a gene: 5. This CDR3 has 15 amino acids. Germline V gives CDR1 SGHNT, CDR2 YENEEA.